This entry lists 27 T cell receptor beta chains sequenced from one sample in a study of cytotoxic CD8 clonotypes in ibrutinib-treated CLL. Sequenced by immunoSEQ multiplex PCR; TCRdb stores in-frame clones only, minus some. Counted here are hundreds of thousands of clones, more than 75% occurring once; the ten biggest clones make up about an eighth. This material consisted of PBMCs, taken after 12 months of ibrutinib treatment. Receptors were obtained from a human donor with chronic lymphocytic leukemia.

This chain links TRBV7-9 with TRBJ1-2; 8 bases match TRBD1. Looked up from germline, CDR1 is SEHNR and CDR2 is FQNEAQ (reference sequence). The length of the CDR3 is 15 residues. The trim removed 4 bases at V and 6 bases at J, leaving 10 bases unmatched. CDR3 DNA: TGTGCCAGCAGCTCCTTCGCAGGGGGCTTGGATGGCTACACCTTC. Amino acid sequence: CASSSFAGGLDGYTF.

The chain is built from TRBV27 and TRBJ2-2; TRBD1 is a possible D gene (6 bases). Per germline, CDR1 MNHEY and CDR2 SMNVEV (reference sequence). This CDR3 spans 12 amino acids. V dropped 6 bases and J dropped 8 bases, with 10 bases sitting between them. This CDR3 is CASSLRGGELFF. DNA of the CDR3: TGTGCCAGCAGCCTCAGGGGAGGGGAGCTGTTTTTT.

In DNA form, the CDR3 reads TGTGCCAGCTCACCACGCAACACACAGGGCGACACTGAAGCTTTCTTT. Translating gives CASSPRNTQGDTEAFF. V is TRBV18 and J is TRBJ1-1, with D possibly matching TRBD1 (6 bases). Germline values: CDR1 KGHSH, CDR2 LQKENI. V lost 1 base and J 3 bases, leaving 15 bases between the germline ends. This CDR3 spans 16 amino acids.

The chain recombines TRBV28 with TRBJ2-1, with 9 bases aligning to TRBD2. J gave up 7 bases and V 6 bases, and 10 bases lay outside the gene matches. Germline V gene lookup returns CDR1 MDHEN and CDR2 SYDVKM. The CDR3 has 15 amino acids. The CDR3 is CASSLAASGDNEQFF. The DNA for the CDR3 is TGTGCCAGCAGCCTCGCTGCTAGCGGGGATAATGAGCAGTTCTTC.

This chain links TRBV25-1 with TRBJ2-7; 9 bases are shared with TRBD1. Losses at the gene ends were 7 bases for V and 4 bases for J; bases not matched to a gene: 11. The CDR3 covers 15 residues. CDR1 MGHDK and CDR2 SYGVNS come from the germline V gene. The CDR3 protein is CASNSRDREGYEQYF. DNA of the CDR3: TGTGCCAGCAATAGCCGGGACAGGGAAGGATACGAGCAGTACTTC.

This rearrangement joins TRBV6-1 to TRBJ1-6; possible D gene TRBD1, 5 bases. This CDR3 region has 13 residues. V lost 7 bases to trimming and J lost 7 bases, with 11 bases between them. CDR1 and CDR2 (germline): MNHNS, SASEGT. CDR3 loop: CASMPRGNSPLHF. CDR3 DNA sequence: TGTGCCAGCATGCCAAGGGGAAATTCACCCCTCCACTTT.

This clone was recorded a few times. The V gene is TRBV27, the J gene TRBJ1-2; 7 nucleotides line up with TRBD1. V was clipped by 8 bases and J by 6 bases; unmatched bases: 6. The length of the CDR3 is 12 residues. Germline V gene lookup returns CDR1 MNHEY and CDR2 SMNVEV (reference sequence). Here the CDR3 reads CASRTGDHGYTF. The CDR3 DNA follows: TGTGCCAGCCGAACAGGGGATCATGGCTACACCTTC.

The V call is TRBV7-3, the J call TRBJ1-1, with D unclear. This CDR3 is 13 amino acids long. The germline V and J ends were trimmed by 3 bases and 1 base, with 6 bases remaining between them. Germline V gives CDR1 SGHTA, CDR2 FQGTGA. This CDR3 is CASSFRQNTEAFF. CDR3 bases: TGTGCCAGCAGCTTTAGACAGAACACTGAAGCTTTCTTT.

This clone was detected a few times. V gene TRBV27 combines with J gene TRBJ2-7; 7 bases agree with TRBD1. CDR3 size: 14 residues. The germline CDR1 and CDR2 sequences are MNHEY and SMNVEV (reference sequence). Unmatched junction bases numbered 5, after V lost 5 bases and J lost 1 base. The CDR3 nucleotides read TGTGCCAGCAGTGACAGGGTGGGTTCCTACGAGCAGTACTTC. Translating it yields CASSDRVGSYEQYF.

V and J are TRBV11-2 and TRBJ2-7, with a weak D call TRBD2 (6 bases). This CDR3 has 15 residues. Germline lookup yields CDR1 SGHAT and CDR2 FQNNGV. Trimming pared 6 bases from V and 2 bases from J, leaving 17 bases between. CDR3 protein: CASSFSGSGTYEQYF. Here the CDR3 DNA reads TGTGCCAGCAGTTTTAGTGGTAGCGGAACCTACGAGCAGTACTTC.

The chain couples TRBV7-9 to TRBJ2-1; 9 bases align to TRBD2. Germline assignment: CDR1 SEHNR and CDR2 FQNEAQ (reference sequence). Trimming took 2 bases from V and 9 from J; bases not matched to a gene: 11. CDR3 length equals 16 residues. For the CDR3, the DNA is TGTGCCAGCAGCTTACTCTTAGCGGGGGCTTCAGTTGAGCAGTTCTTC. Protein: CASSLLLAGASVEQFF.

The chain is built from TRBV6-5 and TRBJ2-7, with D perhaps given as TRBD1 or TRBD2 (6 bases each). Per germline, CDR1 MNHEY and CDR2 SVGAGI. This CDR3 has 15 residues. Trimming pared 6 bases from V and 1 base from J, leaving 16 bases between. The CDR3 loop reads CASSQRGVGSYEQYF. Here the CDR3 DNA reads TGTGCCAGCAGCCAGAGGGGGGTTGGGTCCTACGAGCAGTACTTC.

The chain is built from TRBV6-1 and TRBJ1-1; TRBD1 matches 9 bases. V trimming: 6 bases; J trimming: 5 bases; junction bases outside the gene matches: 10. The CDR3 sequence is 15 residues long. Germline-derived CDR1 and CDR2 are MNHNS and SASEGT. The CDR3 DNA is TGTGCCAGCAGGGAACCGGGACAGGGATGGACTGAAGCTTTCTTT. Its translation: CASREPGQGWTEAFF.

The sample holds a few counts of this clone. Within the sample, other DNA sequences also encode this same CDR3. The V gene is TRBV18, the J gene TRBJ1-1, with a tentative D call TRBD1 (5 bases). CDR1 KGHSH and CDR2 LQKENI come from the germline V gene. V was shortened by 3 bases and J by 1 base, with 9 bases between the two germline ends. The CDR3 length is 14 residues. This chain's CDR3 is CASSPQGTNTEAFF. The CDR3 DNA is TGTGCCAGCTCACCCCAGGGTACGAACACTGAAGCTTTCTTT. Based on the CDR3 plus reference TRBV18 and TRBJ1-1, the full variable domain is NAGVMQNPRHLVRRRGQEARLRCSPMKGHSHVYWYRQLPEEGLKFMVYLQKENIIDESGMPKERFSAEFPKEGPSILRIQQVVRGDSAAYFCASSPQGTNTEAFFGQGTRLTVV.

The V call is TRBV7-8, the J call TRBJ2-3, with D unclear. V lost 8 bases, J lost 2 bases, and 5 bases lay in between. Germline V gene lookup returns CDR1 SGHVS and CDR2 FQNEAQ. This CDR3 is built from 11 residues. CDR3 in DNA: TGTGCCAGCGGGCTCACAGATACGCAGTATTTT. This sequence encodes CASGLTDTQYF.

The table lists this clone with a few counts. V usage is TRBV19 and J usage is TRBJ2-7; a weak D match, TRBD1 (5 bases). From germline, CDR1 is LNHDA and CDR2 SQIVND (reference sequence). The CDR3 totals 13 residues. V lost 5 bases and J 4 bases, leaving 12 bases between the germline ends. CDR3 nucleotide sequence: TGTGCCAGTAGTCCCTCCCAGGGTTACGAGCAGTACTTC. It is translated as CASSPSQGYEQYF. Full variable domain (rest looked up from reference TRBV19 and TRBJ2-7): DGGITQSPKYLFRKEGQNVTLSCEQNLNHDAMYWYRQDPGQGLRLIYYSQIVNDFQKGDIAEGYSVSREKKESFPLTVTSAQKNPTAFYLCASSPSQGYEQYFGPGTRLTVT.

The chain uses TRBV28 and TRBJ2-1, with D uncertain. The CDR3 is made up of 15 amino acids. Trimming pared 2 bases from V and 0 bases from J, leaving 8 bases between. Germline lookup yields CDR1 MDHEN and CDR2 SYDVKM. The CDR3 sequence: CASSLAAVSYNEQFF. The CDR3, as DNA: TGTGCCAGCAGTTTAGCGGCAGTCTCCTACAATGAGCAGTTCTTC.

The rearrangement uses TRBV5-4 and TRBJ1-4; D not certain. The CDR3 sequence is 17 residues long. Germline V CDR1 and CDR2: SGHNT, YYREEE (reference sequence). Trimming removed 2 bases from V and 4 bases from J, with 18 bases in between. CDR3: CASSFGVIPGSNEKLFF. In DNA, the CDR3 is TGTGCCAGCAGCTTTGGGGTTATACCGGGCAGTAATGAAAAACTGTTTTTT.

This chain connects TRBV2 to TRBJ2-5, with D perhaps matching TRBD2 (6 bases). Germline CDR1 is SNHLY and CDR2 is FYNNEI. The CDR3 contains 16 residues. V was cut by 0 bases and J by 5 bases, with 16 bases left in between. CDR3: CASSEAGLGLGETQYF. DNA of the CDR3: TGTGCCAGCAGTGAAGCGGGACTGGGACTGGGGGAGACCCAGTACTTC.

The chain joins TRBV7-3 to TRBJ2-2, with D perhaps being TRBD1 or TRBD2 (5 bases each). V was cut by 0 bases and J by 8 bases, with 7 bases left in between. CDR1 is SGHTA, CDR2 FQGTGA, per germline. The CDR3 consists of 13 residues. CDR3 coding DNA: TGTGCCAGCAGCTTAACGAGGGGAGGGGAGCTGTTTTTT. Protein product: CASSLTRGGELFF. The whole variable domain, remainder taken from reference TRBV7-3 and TRBJ2-2, is GAGVSQTPSNKVTEKGKYVELRCDPISGHTALYWYRQSLGQGPEFLIYFQGTGAADDSGLPNDRFFAVRPEGSVSTLKIQRTERGDSAVYLCASSLTRGGELFFGEGSRLTVL.

V usage is TRBV2 and J usage is TRBJ2-1; D possibly corresponds to TRBD2 (5 bases). The V and J ends lost 11 bases and 0 bases respectively, with 17 bases between them. The CDR3 runs 15 residues. The V gene's germline CDR1 is SNHLY and CDR2 FYNNEI. The CDR3 nucleotides are TGTGCCCGCCAGACCCGGGATCCCTCCTACAATGAGCAGTTCTTC. This encodes CARQTRDPSYNEQFF. The full variable domain, with the rest looked up from reference TRBV2 and TRBJ2-1, is EPEVTQTPSHQVTQMGQEVILRCVPISNHLYFYWYRQILGQKVEFLVSFYNNEISEKSEIFDDQFSVERPDGSNFTLKIRSTKLEDSAMYFCARQTRDPSYNEQFFGPGTRLTVL.

The chain uses TRBV18 and TRBJ1-5; maybe TRBD1 (5 bases). The germline CDR1 and CDR2 sequences are KGHSH and LQKENI. The CDR3 has 15 amino acids. The V and J ends lost 4 bases and 4 bases respectively, with 14 bases between them. The CDR3 sequence: CASSRGSVRNQPQHF. The CDR3 DNA reads as TGTGCCAGCTCACGGGGGTCGGTGAGAAATCAGCCCCAGCATTTT. Together with reference TRBV18 and TRBJ1-5, the CDR3 gives the full variable domain: NAGVMQNPRHLVRRRGQEARLRCSPMKGHSHVYWYRQLPEEGLKFMVYLQKENIIDESGMPKERFSAEFPKEGPSILRIQQVVRGDSAAYFCASSRGSVRNQPQHFGDGTRLSIL.

The chain employs TRBV7-3 and TRBJ2-1; TRBD1 is a possible D gene (7 bases). This CDR3 region has 16 residues. CDR1 and CDR2 from the germline V gene are SGHTA and FQGTGA. Between the trimmed V and J ends, which lost 3 bases and 9 bases, there was a span of 21 bases. The CDR3 nucleotides read TGTGCCAGCAGCTTGAACCCGGACTACCCAGGGGGTGAGCAGTTCTTC. Translation: CASSLNPDYPGGEQFF.

This clone appeared a few times. The rearrangement links TRBV6-5 to TRBJ2-2, with D unresolved. This CDR3 contains 12 residues. CDR1 and CDR2 (germline): MNHEY, SVGAGI. Trimming cost V 5 bases and J 5 bases, with 6 bases left between them. The CDR3 spells CASSTTTGELFF. The CDR3, as DNA: TGTGCCAGCAGTACCACTACCGGGGAGCTGTTTTTT.

The chain combines TRBV10-1 with TRBJ2-3; D call uncertain. CDR1 WNHNN and CDR2 SYGVQD come from the germline V gene (reference sequence). The CDR3 totals 14 residues. V shed 4 bases and J shed 1 base, with 9 bases lying between them. The CDR3 protein is CASSARAGTDTQYF. The DNA of the CDR3 is TGCGCCAGCAGTGCCCGGGCGGGCACAGATACGCAGTATTTT.

The V gene is TRBV7-9, the J gene TRBJ2-7, with D hard to call. The germline V and J ends were trimmed by 1 base and 4 bases, with 11 bases remaining between them. The CDR3 runs 14 residues. The germline gives CDR1 SEHNR, CDR2 FQNEAQ (reference sequence). CDR3 nucleotides: TGTGCCAGCAGCTTAGACGTCTCCCCGTACGAGCAGTACTTC. It translates to CASSLDVSPYEQYF.

CDR3 region: CASSISGTIPGETQYF. The CDR3 DNA reads as TGTGCCAGTAGTATCTCCGGGACTATCCCGGGGGAGACCCAGTACTTC. The chain is built from TRBV19 and TRBJ2-5; the match to TRBD2 covers 7 bases. Germline trimming cut 3 bases from V and 5 bases from J; bases unmatched to any gene: 12. The germline V gene has CDR1 LNHDA and CDR2 SQIVND (reference sequence). The CDR3 spans 16 residues.